This T cell receptor beta chain was profiled in a study of cytomegalovirus exposure and HLA in healthy donors. Notes on the study in general: Links to common viral pathogens appeared, in a later analysis, for several of the most significant clusters. A later analysis associated 16,951 TCR beta sequences with HLA alleles at a 0.05 false discovery rate. In all likelihood, a cluster of highly shared sequence variants was a sequencing artifact. Available immune exposure information was restricted to CMV serostatus only.

With 60 Vbeta and 13 Jbeta primers, the PCR was carried out. Only in-frame clones appear in the TCRdb table, and some are missing; sequencing was by immunoSEQ multiplex PCR. Here the sample spans roughly 62,000 clones, 65% to 75% being singletons. As concerns this clone: Its antigen is currently unknown.

V lost 7 bases, J lost 8 bases, and 13 bases stayed unmatched. The germline V gene encodes CDR1 MGHDK and CDR2 SYGVNS. This CDR3 has 18 residues. J is TRBJ2-2 and V is TRBV25-1; 16 bases are shared with TRBD2. Sequencing was performed on PBMCs. The sequence was obtained from a woman aged 25 to 39 in good health and CMV-seronegative. CDR3 in amino acids: CASTGQGLAGGPAGELFF. In DNA form, the CDR3 reads TGTGCCAGCACCGGGCAGGGACTAGCGGGAGGGCCGGCGGGGGAGCTGTTTTTT.